The clone carrying this T cell receptor (beta chain) was found a few times. Its specificity is unknown. The germline V gene has CDR1 LNHDA and CDR2 SQIVND (reference sequence). The CDR3 has 14 amino acids. V dropped 5 bases and J dropped 4 bases, with 11 bases sitting between them. The sample originates from a study of T cell responses to AZD1222 COVID-19 vaccine. Study findings and constraints: Most donors were white British and more were female, and clonal diversity was possibly underestimated. Spike-wide coverage was observed for vaccine-associated CD4 TCRs, with dominant responses at 160-218 and 743-854. Seropositive at baseline were only a handful of AZD1222 recipients.

This table comes from immunoSEQ multiplex PCR, and its TCRdb copy is limited to in-frame clones, with some not included. The sample has approximately 150,000 clones; roughly 89% are singletons. This TCR was recovered from an adult who received the MenACWY meningococcal vaccine as a control. The sample here was peripheral blood, taken 28 days after the second dose of the MenACWY control vaccine. The chain links TRBV19 to TRBJ1-4, with TRBD1 as a possible D gene (5 bases). The CDR3 sequence is CASSEGIINEKLFF. CDR3 nucleotide sequence: TGTGCCAGTAGTGAGGGGATCATTAATGAAAAACTGTTTTTT. The full variable domain, in which reference TRBV19 and TRBJ1-4 provide the parts outside the CDR3, is DGGITQSPKYLFRKEGQNVTLSCEQNLNHDAMYWYRQDPGQGLRLIYYSQIVNDFQKGDIAEGYSVSREKKESFPLTVTSAQKNPTAFYLCASSEGIINEKLFFGSGTQLSVL.